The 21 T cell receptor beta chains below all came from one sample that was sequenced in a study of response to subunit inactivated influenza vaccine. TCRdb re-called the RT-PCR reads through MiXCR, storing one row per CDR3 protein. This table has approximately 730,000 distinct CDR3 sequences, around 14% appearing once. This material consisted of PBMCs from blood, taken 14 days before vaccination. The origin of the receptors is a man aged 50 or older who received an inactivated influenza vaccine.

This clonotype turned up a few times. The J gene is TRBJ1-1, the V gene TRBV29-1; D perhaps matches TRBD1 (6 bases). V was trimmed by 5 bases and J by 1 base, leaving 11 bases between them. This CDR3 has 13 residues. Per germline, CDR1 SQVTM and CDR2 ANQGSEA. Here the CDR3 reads CSVNTGTNTEAFF. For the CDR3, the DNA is TGCAGCGTTAACACAGGGACGAACACTGAAGCTTTCTTT. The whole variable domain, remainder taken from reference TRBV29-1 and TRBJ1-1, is SAVISQKPSRDICQRGTSLTIQCQVDSQVTMMFWYRQQPGQSLTLIATANQGSEATYESGFVIDKFPISRPNLTFSTLTVSNMSPEDSSIYLCSVNTGTNTEAFFGQGTRLTVV.

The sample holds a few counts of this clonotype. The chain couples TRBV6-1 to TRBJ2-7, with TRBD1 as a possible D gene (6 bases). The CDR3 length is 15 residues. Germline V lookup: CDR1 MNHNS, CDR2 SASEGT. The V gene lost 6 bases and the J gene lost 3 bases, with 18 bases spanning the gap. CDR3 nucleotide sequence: TGTGCCAGCAGCTTCGCCCCCAGGGGCGACTACGAGCAGTACTTC. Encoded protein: CASSFAPRGDYEQYF.

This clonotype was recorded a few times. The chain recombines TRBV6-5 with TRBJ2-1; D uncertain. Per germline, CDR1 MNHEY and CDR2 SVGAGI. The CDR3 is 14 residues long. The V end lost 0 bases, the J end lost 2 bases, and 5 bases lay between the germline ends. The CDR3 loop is CASSYSRAYNEQFF. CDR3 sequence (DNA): TGTGCCAGCAGTTACTCTCGGGCCTACAATGAGCAGTTCTTC.

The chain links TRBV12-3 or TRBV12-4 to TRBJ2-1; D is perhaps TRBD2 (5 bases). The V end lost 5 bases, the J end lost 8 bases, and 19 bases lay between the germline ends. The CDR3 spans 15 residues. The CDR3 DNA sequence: TGTGCCAGCAGTCGTACTAGGAACATCGTCTATGAGCAGTTCTTC. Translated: CASSRTRNIVYEQFF.

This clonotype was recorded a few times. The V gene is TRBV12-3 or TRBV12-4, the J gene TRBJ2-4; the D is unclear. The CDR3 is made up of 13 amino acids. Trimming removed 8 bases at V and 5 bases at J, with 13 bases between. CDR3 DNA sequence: TGTGCCAGCTCAATTTTCGCTGAAAACATTCAGTACTTC. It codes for CASSIFAENIQYF.

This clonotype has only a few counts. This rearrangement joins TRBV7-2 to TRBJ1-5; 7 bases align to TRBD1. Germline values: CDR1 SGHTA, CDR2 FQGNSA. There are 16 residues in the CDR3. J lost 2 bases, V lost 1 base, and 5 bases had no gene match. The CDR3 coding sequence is TGTGCCAGCAGCTTAGTAGGGGGCCGGGGCAATCAGCCCCAGCATTTT. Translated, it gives CASSLVGGRGNQPQHF.

CDR3 sequence: CASSNRGQRTEAFF. The CDR3 DNA sequence: TGTGCCAGCAGTAACAGGGGGCAGCGTACTGAAGCTTTCTTT. J is TRBJ1-1 and V is TRBV6-5, with 9 positions matching TRBD1. Trimming took 5 bases from V and 5 from J; bases not matched to a gene: 6. Germline values: CDR1 MNHEY, CDR2 SVGAGI. This CDR3 is built from 14 residues.

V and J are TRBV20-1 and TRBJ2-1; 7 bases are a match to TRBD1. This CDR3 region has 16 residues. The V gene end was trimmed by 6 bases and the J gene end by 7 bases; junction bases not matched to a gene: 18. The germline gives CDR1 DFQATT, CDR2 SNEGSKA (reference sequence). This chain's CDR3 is CSATEYSGTAVNEQFF. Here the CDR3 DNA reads TGCAGTGCCACCGAATACTCCGGGACAGCAGTGAATGAGCAGTTCTTC.

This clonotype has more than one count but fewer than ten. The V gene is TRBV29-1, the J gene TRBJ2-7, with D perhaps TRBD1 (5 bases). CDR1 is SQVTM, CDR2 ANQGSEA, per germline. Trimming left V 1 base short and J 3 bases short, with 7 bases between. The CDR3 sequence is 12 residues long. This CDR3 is CSVEGQFYEQYF. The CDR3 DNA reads TGCAGCGTTGAAGGACAGTTCTACGAGCAGTACTTC.

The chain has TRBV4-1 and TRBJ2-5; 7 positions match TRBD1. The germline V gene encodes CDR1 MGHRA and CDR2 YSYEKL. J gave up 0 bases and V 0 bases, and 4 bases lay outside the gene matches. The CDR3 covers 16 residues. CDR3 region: CASSQETGVYQETQYF. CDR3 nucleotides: TGCGCCAGCAGCCAAGAAACAGGGGTATACCAAGAGACCCAGTACTTC.

The DNA of the CDR3 is TGCGCCAGCAGTCTCAGCGGGGCCGTAATCCCGGATGGCTACACCTTC. Protein product: CASSLSGAVIPDGYTF. This chain joins TRBV5-1 and TRBJ1-2; tentatively, D is TRBD1 (5 bases). In germline, CDR1 is SGHRS, CDR2 YFSETQ. V dropped 5 bases and J dropped 6 bases, with 23 bases sitting between them. The CDR3 has 16 residues.

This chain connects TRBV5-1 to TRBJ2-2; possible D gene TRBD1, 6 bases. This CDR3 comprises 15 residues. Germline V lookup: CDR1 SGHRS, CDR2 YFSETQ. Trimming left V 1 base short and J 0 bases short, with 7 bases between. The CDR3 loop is CASSLTGPNTGELFF. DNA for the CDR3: TGCGCCAGCAGCTTGACAGGGCCGAACACCGGGGAGCTGTTTTTT.

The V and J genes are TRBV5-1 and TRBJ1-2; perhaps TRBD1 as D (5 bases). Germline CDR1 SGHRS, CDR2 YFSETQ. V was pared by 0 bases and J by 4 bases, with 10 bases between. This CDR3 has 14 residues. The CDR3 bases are TGCGCCAGCAGCTTGGCAGGCGGGGGCTATGGCTACACCTTC. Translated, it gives CASSLAGGGYGYTF.

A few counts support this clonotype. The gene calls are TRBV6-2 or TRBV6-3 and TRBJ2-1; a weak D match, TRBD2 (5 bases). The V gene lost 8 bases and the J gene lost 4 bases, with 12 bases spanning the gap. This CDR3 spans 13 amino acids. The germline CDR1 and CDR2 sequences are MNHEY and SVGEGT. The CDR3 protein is CASAKEGYNEQFF. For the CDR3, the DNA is TGTGCCAGCGCGAAAGAGGGATACAATGAGCAGTTCTTC.

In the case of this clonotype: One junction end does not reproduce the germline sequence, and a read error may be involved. As DNA, the CDR3 is TGTGCCAGCAGCTTATCCACGGGCTTC. Residues: CASSLSTGF. The chain employs TRBV11-2 and TRBJ1-2; no firm D call. The CDR3 length is 9 residues. Germline V gene data show CDR1 as SGHAT and CDR2 as FQNNGV. The whole variable domain, filled in from reference TRBV11-2 and TRBJ1-2, reads EAGVAQSPRYKIIEKRQSVAFWCNPISGHATLYWYQQILGQGPKLLIQFQNNGVVDDSQLPKDRFSAERLKGVDSTLKIQPAKLEDSAVYLCASSLSTGFGSGTRLTVV.

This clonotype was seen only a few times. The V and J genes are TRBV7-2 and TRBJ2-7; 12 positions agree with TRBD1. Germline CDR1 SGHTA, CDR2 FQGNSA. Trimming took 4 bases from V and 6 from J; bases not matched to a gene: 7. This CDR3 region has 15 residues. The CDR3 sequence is CASSSSGTGGIEQYF. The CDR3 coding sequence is TGTGCCAGCAGCTCATCCGGGACAGGGGGCATCGAGCAGTACTTC.

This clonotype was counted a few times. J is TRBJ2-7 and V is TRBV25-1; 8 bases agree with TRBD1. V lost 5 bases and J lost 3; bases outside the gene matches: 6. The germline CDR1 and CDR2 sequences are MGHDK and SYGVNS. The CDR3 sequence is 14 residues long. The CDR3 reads CASSNGQGGYEQYF. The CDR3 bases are TGTGCCAGCAGTAACGGACAGGGTGGCTACGAGCAGTACTTC.

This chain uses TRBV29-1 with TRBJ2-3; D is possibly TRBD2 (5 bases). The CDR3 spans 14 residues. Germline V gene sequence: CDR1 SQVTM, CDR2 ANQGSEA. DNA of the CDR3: TGCACAATCGGATCGGGGATTGGTGCAGATACGCAGTATTTT. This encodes CTIGSGIGADTQYF.

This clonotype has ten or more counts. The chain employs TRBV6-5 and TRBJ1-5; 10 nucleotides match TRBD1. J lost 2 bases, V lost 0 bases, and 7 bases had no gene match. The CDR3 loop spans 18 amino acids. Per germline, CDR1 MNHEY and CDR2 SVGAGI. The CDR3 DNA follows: TGTGCCAGCAGTTACTCGGACAGGGGGAGGTATGGCAATCAGCCCCAGCATTTT. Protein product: CASSYSDRGRYGNQPQHF.

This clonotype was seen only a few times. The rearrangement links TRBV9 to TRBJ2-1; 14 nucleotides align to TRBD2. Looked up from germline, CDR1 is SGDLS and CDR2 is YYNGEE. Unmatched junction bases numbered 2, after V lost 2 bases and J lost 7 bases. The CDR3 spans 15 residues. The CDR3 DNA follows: TGTGCCAGCAGCGTCGGGACTAGCGGGGGAAATGAGCAGTTCTTC. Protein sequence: CASSVGTSGGNEQFF.

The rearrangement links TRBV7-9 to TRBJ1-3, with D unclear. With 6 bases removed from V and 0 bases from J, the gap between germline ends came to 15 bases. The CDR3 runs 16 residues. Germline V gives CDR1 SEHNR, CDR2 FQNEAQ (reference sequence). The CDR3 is CASSYPGLSSGNTIYF. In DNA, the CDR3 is TGTGCCAGCAGTTATCCCGGACTTAGCTCTGGAAACACCATATATTTT.